The 18 T cell receptor beta chains in this list originate from one sample, sequenced in a study of T cell responses to AZD1222 COVID-19 vaccine. Profiled with immunoSEQ multiplex PCR; TCRdb holds only in-frame clones, not every one. The sample lists approximately 130,000 clones; roughly 92% were seen once. This material consisted of peripheral blood, taken 28 days after the second AZD1222 dose. The source is an adult who received the AZD1222 COVID-19 vaccine.

The chain carries TRBV3-1 (or the pseudogene TRBV3-2) and TRBJ2-7; D may be TRBD1 (5 bases). The V gene lost 3 bases and the J gene lost 1 base, with 7 bases spanning the gap. The CDR3 is 13 residues long. The V gene's germline CDR1 is LGHDT and CDR2 YNNKEL (reference sequence). The CDR3 DNA sequence: TGTGCCAGCAGCCAGGGGCCGTCCTACGAGCAGTACTTC. Protein product: CASSQGPSYEQYF.

V and J are TRBV3-1 (or the pseudogene TRBV3-2) and TRBJ1-1; no reliable D call. V shed 1 base and J shed 2 bases, with 35 bases lying between them. CDR1 is LGHDT, CDR2 YNNKEL, per germline (reference sequence). The CDR3 sequence is 23 residues long. CDR3 sequence reads: CASSQVELCDAIQIRPFNTEAFF. The CDR3 DNA sequence: TGTGCCAGCAGCCAAGTGGAATTGTGTGACGCCATACAAATTAGACCGTTCAACACTGAAGCTTTCTTT.

This clone was seen once. The chain is built from TRBV7-9 and TRBJ1-5; tentative D call: TRBD1 (6 bases). The germline V and J ends were trimmed by 6 bases and 3 bases, with 12 bases remaining between them. This CDR3 contains 14 residues. Germline assignment: CDR1 SEHNR and CDR2 FQNEAQ (reference sequence). CDR3 coding DNA: TGTGCCAGCAGTGCCGGACAGTACAATCAGCCCCAGCATTTT. Amino acids: CASSAGQYNQPQHF.

This clone occurred once. The chain uses TRBV7-9 and TRBJ2-2; possibly TRBD2 for D (5 bases). Deletions cut 3 bases from V and 4 bases from J, with 9 bases between. Germline CDR1 is SEHNR and CDR2 is FQNEAQ (reference sequence). This CDR3 region has 14 residues. In DNA, the CDR3 is TGTGCCAGCAGCTTCACGGGGATCACCGGGGAGCTGTTTTTT. Translating gives CASSFTGITGELFF. Complete variable domain (other parts from reference TRBV7-9 and TRBJ2-2): DTGVSQNPRHKITKRGQNVTFRCDPISEHNRLYWYRQTLGQGPEFLTYFQNEAQLEKSRLLSDRFSAERPKGSFSTLEIQRTEQGDSAMYLCASSFTGITGELFFGEGSRLTVL.

This clone was counted a single time. The rearrangement uses TRBV12-5 and TRBJ1-6; D is unclear. The germline gives CDR1 LGHNT, CDR2 FRNRAP. This CDR3 is built from 15 residues. Trimming removed 4 bases from V and 5 bases from J, with 12 bases in between. In DNA, the CDR3 is TGTGCTAGTGGTTCCGGCAGCGGTAATAATTCACCCCTCCACTTT. Protein: CASGSGSGNNSPLHF.

This sequence joins TRBV14 and TRBJ2-5; 8 bases are a match to TRBD1. The germline V gene has CDR1 SGHDN and CDR2 FVKESK. This CDR3 has 16 amino acids. V gave up 2 bases and J gave up 4 bases; unmatched junction bases: 9. For the CDR3, the DNA is TGTGCCAGCAGCCAATCCGGGACAGGAGGGTTAGAGACCCAGTACTTC. It translates to CASSQSGTGGLETQYF.

A single count supports this clone. The J gene is TRBJ1-2, the V gene TRBV18; no clear D. The CDR3 is 15 residues long. V shed 0 bases and J shed 3 bases, with 11 bases lying between them. Germline CDR1 and CDR2: KGHSH and LQKENI. The CDR3 protein is CASSPPAGTYYGYTF. CDR3 sequence (DNA): TGTGCCAGCTCACCACCGGCCGGCACTTACTATGGCTACACCTTC.

This chain joins TRBV18 and TRBJ1-3, with TRBD1 matching 7 bases. The ends lost 3 bases at V and 0 bases at J; junction bases unmatched: 2. The germline V gene encodes CDR1 KGHSH and CDR2 LQKENI. The CDR3 spans 15 residues. The CDR3 coding sequence is TGTGCCAGCTCACCGGGACAGAGCTCTGGAAACACCATATATTTT. Translation gives CASSPGQSSGNTIYF.

This chain uses TRBV28 with TRBJ1-1, with D maybe TRBD1 (5 bases). Trimming stripped 0 bases from V and 3 bases from J, with 17 bases between. Germline CDR1 is MDHEN and CDR2 is SYDVKM. The CDR3 is 17 residues long. The CDR3 DNA reads as TGTGCCAGCAGTTTATGGGGCAGGGCAGGCGGGGACACTGAAGCTTTCTTT. Amino acids: CASSLWGRAGGDTEAFF.

The chain carries TRBV9 and TRBJ1-1; the D is unclear. Germline V gives CDR1 SGDLS, CDR2 YYNGEE. The CDR3 totals 15 residues. Deletions cut 4 bases from V and 4 bases from J, with 17 bases between. CDR3 bases: TGTGCCAGCAGCCCCCCGAGGAGGACGGCCACTGAAGCTTTCTTT. Protein: CASSPPRRTATEAFF.

This clone was recorded once. The chain recombines TRBV11-3 with TRBJ2-1; 8 nucleotides agree with TRBD1. Per the germline V gene, CDR1 is SGHNT and CDR2 is YENEEA. The CDR3 has 15 amino acids. The ends lost 4 bases at V and 5 bases at J; junction bases unmatched: 7. This CDR3 is CASSSRTGLHNEQFF. CDR3 DNA: TGTGCCAGCAGCTCCCGGACAGGGTTACACAATGAGCAGTTCTTC.

The rearrangement links TRBV27 to TRBJ2-7; the D gene could be TRBD1 or TRBD2 (5 bases each). V lost 6 bases, J lost 0 bases, and 12 bases lay in between. CDR3 length equals 14 residues. CDR1 and CDR2 (germline): MNHEY, SMNVEV (reference sequence). The CDR3 reads CASSWQGASYEQYF. As DNA, the CDR3 is TGTGCCAGCAGCTGGCAGGGAGCCTCCTACGAGCAGTACTTC.

The rearrangement joins TRBV5-6 to TRBJ1-3; maybe TRBD1 (5 bases). The CDR3 sequence is 17 residues long. V lost 0 bases and J lost 4, with 17 bases in between. Germline loops: CDR1 SGHDT, CDR2 YYEEEE. Here the CDR3 reads CASSLGPPANRGNTIYF. DNA of the CDR3: TGTGCCAGCAGCTTGGGCCCTCCGGCGAACAGGGGAAACACCATATATTTT.

This clone was observed once. V and J are TRBV3-1 (or the pseudogene TRBV3-2) and TRBJ2-5; 11 bases fit TRBD2. Germline-derived CDR1 and CDR2 are LGHDT and YNNKEL (reference sequence). V gave up 5 bases and J gave up 2 bases; unmatched junction bases: 7. The CDR3 totals 16 residues. The CDR3 protein is CASSIRGLAVQETQYF. DNA for the CDR3: TGTGCCAGCAGCATCCGGGGACTAGCGGTACAAGAGACCCAGTACTTC.

As concerns this clone: Distinct nucleotide sequences in the sample also encode this CDR3. The V and J genes are TRBV12-3 or TRBV12-4 and TRBJ1-2; D is ambiguous. The CDR3 length is 11 residues. V was clipped by 6 bases and J by 4 bases, with 6 bases between them. The CDR3 region is CASSLGYGYTF. The CDR3 nucleotides are TGTGCCAGCAGCCTCGGCTATGGCTACACCTTC.

This clone was detected only once. The V and J genes are TRBV18 and TRBJ1-1; a weak D match, TRBD1 (5 bases). This CDR3 spans 14 amino acids. Looked up from germline, CDR1 is KGHSH and CDR2 is LQKENI. Trimming removed 3 bases at V and 1 base at J, with 9 bases between. The chain's CDR3 is CASSPGATNTEAFF. The CDR3 nucleotides read TGTGCCAGCTCACCTGGGGCAACGAACACTGAAGCTTTCTTT.

This clone is a singleton in its sample. This chain links TRBV6-6 with TRBJ1-2; 7 bases align to TRBD1. The trim removed 2 bases at V and 7 bases at J, leaving 7 bases unmatched. CDR1 MNHNY and CDR2 SVGAGI come from the germline V gene (reference sequence). The CDR3 is 14 residues long. The CDR3 DNA follows: TGTGCCAGCAGTTACCCGACAGGGAGACCTGGCTACACCTTC. The encoded protein is CASSYPTGRPGYTF.

In nucleotides, the CDR3 is TGCAGTGCTAGTGGCGAGGAGGATTACACTGAAGCTTTCTTT. This sequence encodes CSASGEEDYTEAFF. The chain is built from TRBV20-1 and TRBJ1-1, with D unresolved. Trimming shortened V by 3 bases and J by 3 bases, and 14 bases separated the two germline ends. The length of the CDR3 is 14 residues. Germline V gene data show CDR1 as DFQATT and CDR2 as SNEGSKA (reference sequence).